One and the same sample provided the 3 T cell receptor beta chains below, sequenced in a study of OX40 agonist ivuxolimab in advanced cancers. The repertoire was sequenced with immunoSEQ multiplex PCR; TCRdb's copy has only in-frame clones and lacks some. The sample includes about 160,000 clones, roughly 94% seen only once; the top ten take 0.31%. The material was CD4+ or CD8+ T cells sorted from blood, obtained in a trial of the OX40 agonist ivuxolimab. These receptors were obtained from an adult with an advanced solid tumor such as melanoma, head and neck, liver or kidney cancer.

The V gene is TRBV11-2, the J gene TRBJ1-5; 7 bases map to TRBD1. This CDR3 comprises 15 residues. Trimming took 5 bases from V and 2 from J; bases not matched to a gene: 6. CDR1 and CDR2 (germline): SGHAT, FQNNGV. The CDR3 here is CASSRDTGGNQPQHF. CDR3 DNA sequence: TGTGCCAGCAGCCGAGATACAGGGGGCAATCAGCCCCAGCATTTT.

The chain combines TRBV7-2 with TRBJ2-7; 8 bases line up with TRBD1. Germline V gene lookup returns CDR1 SGHTA and CDR2 FQGNSA. The CDR3 has 14 residues. V trimming: 4 bases; J trimming: 3 bases; junction bases outside the gene matches: 5. Here the CDR3 reads CASSSGQGHYEQYF. In DNA, the CDR3 is TGTGCCAGCAGCTCAGGACAGGGCCACTACGAGCAGTACTTC.

The chain couples TRBV27 to TRBJ2-7; D possibly corresponds to TRBD1 (5 bases). The CDR3 covers 13 residues. Trimming stripped 8 bases from V and 12 bases from J, with 23 bases between. Germline loops: CDR1 MNHEY, CDR2 SMNVEV (reference sequence). This chain's CDR3 is CASGAKYPTDLYF. The CDR3 nucleotides are TGTGCCAGCGGGGCCAAATATCCTACAGATCTGTACTTC.